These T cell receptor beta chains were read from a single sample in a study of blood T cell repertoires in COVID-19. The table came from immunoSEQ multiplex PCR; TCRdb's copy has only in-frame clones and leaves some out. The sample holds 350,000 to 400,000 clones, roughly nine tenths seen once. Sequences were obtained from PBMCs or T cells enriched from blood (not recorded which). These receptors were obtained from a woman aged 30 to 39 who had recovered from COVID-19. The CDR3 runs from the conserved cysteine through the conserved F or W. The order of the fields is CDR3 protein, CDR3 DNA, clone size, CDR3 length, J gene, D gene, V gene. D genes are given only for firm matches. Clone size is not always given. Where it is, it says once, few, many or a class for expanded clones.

CAGGGWGEYYYEQYF	TGTGCCGGGGGGGGATGGGGGGAGTACTACTACGAGCAGTACTTC	.	15	TRBJ2-7	TRBD2	TRBV30
CASSRDRTYGYTF	TGTGCCAGCAGCCGGGACAGGACCTATGGCTACACCTTC	.	13	TRBJ1-2	TRBD1	TRBV6-5
CATSDPRDRSSYNEQFF	TGTGCCACCAGTGATCCACGGGACAGGAGCTCCTACAATGAGCAGTTCTTC	.	17	TRBJ2-1	TRBD1	TRBV24-1
CASSLSRGGKSSGNTIYF	TGTGCCAGCAGCTTAAGCCGGGGGGGAAAAAGCTCTGGAAACACCATATATTTT	.	18	TRBJ1-3	.	TRBV7-6
CASSQNLAGEQYF	TGTGCCAGCAGCCAAAATCTAGCGGGCGAGCAGTACTTC	few	13	TRBJ2-7	TRBD2	TRBV3-1/TRBV3-2
CASSLLGTANPPQHF	TGTGCCAGCAGCTTACTAGGGACAGCTAATCCGCCCCAGCATTTT	.	15	TRBJ1-5	TRBD1	TRBV7-8
CASSSGLAGGTTNTGELFF	TGTGCCAGCAGCTCGGGACTAGCGGGAGGAACTACGAACACCGGGGAGCTGTTTTTT	.	19	TRBJ2-2	TRBD2	TRBV2
CASSLRRLAGGHEQFF	TGTGCCAGCAGCTTAAGGAGGCTAGCGGGGGGGCATGAGCAGTTCTTC	.	16	TRBJ2-1	TRBD2	TRBV7-9
CASIQREGLGTGELFF	TGTGCCAGTATTCAGCGGGAGGGACTGGGCACCGGGGAGCTGTTTTTT	.	16	TRBJ2-2	TRBD2	TRBV19
CASSVGPADEQFF	TGTGCCAGCAGCGTTGGTCCTGCGGATGAGCAGTTCTTC	.	13	TRBJ2-1	.	TRBV9
CASSEFRGGRGFGYTF	TGTGCCAGCAGTGAATTTAGGGGGGGACGAGGTTTTGGCTACACCTTC	.	16	TRBJ1-2	.	TRBV2
CASSYLQGSRGQPQHF	TGTGCCAGCAGTTACCTTCAGGGGAGTCGGGGTCAGCCCCAGCATTTT	.	16	TRBJ1-5	.	TRBV6-2/TRBV6-3
CASSSKGALNTEAFF	TGTGCCAGCAGCTCAAAAGGGGCCCTGAACACTGAAGCTTTCTTT	.	15	TRBJ1-1	.	TRBV9
CASSGGFRDSPLHF	TGTGCCAGCAGCGGGGGGTTTCGGGATTCACCCCTCCACTTT	.	14	TRBJ1-6	.	TRBV27
CASSLVGGLAARETQYF	TGTGCCAGCAGCTTAGTGGGGGGACTCGCCGCTCGGGAGACCCAGTACTTC	.	17	TRBJ2-5	.	TRBV7-9
CAISDRGSTNEKLFF	TGTGCCATCAGTGACAGGGGCTCAACTAATGAAAAACTGTTTTTT	.	15	TRBJ1-4	.	TRBV10-3
CASGLMAEQFF	TGTGCCAGCGGACTAATGGCTGAGCAGTTCTTC	.	11	TRBJ2-1	.	TRBV11-1
CAWERISGGTPLSSTDTQYF	TGTGCCTGGGAACGGATCAGCGGGGGTACGCCTCTCTCTAGCACAGATACGCAGTATTTT	.	20	TRBJ2-3	TRBD2	TRBV30
CASSQGEANEKLFF	TGTGCCAGCAGTCAGGGGGAGGCTAATGAAAAACTGTTTTTT	.	14	TRBJ1-4	TRBD1	TRBV6-5
CSAGGRYTEAFF	TGCAGCGCCGGGGGGCGTTACACTGAAGCTTTCTTT	.	12	TRBJ1-1	.	TRBV29-1
CASSPSTGAESYTF	TGTGCCAGCAGCCCTTCCACAGGGGCTGAGAGCTACACCTTC	.	14	TRBJ1-2	TRBD1	TRBV5-4
CASSPALPSYGYTF	TGTGCCAGCTCCCCCGCCCTTCCTAGCTATGGCTACACCTTC	.	14	TRBJ1-2	.	TRBV18
CASSPAGYNEQFF	TGTGCCAGCTCACCAGCGGGTTACAATGAGCAGTTCTTC	.	13	TRBJ2-1	.	TRBV18
CASSVTGSGEAFF	TGTGCCAGCAGCGTCACGGGGAGTGGTGAAGCTTTCTTT	.	13	TRBJ1-1	.	TRBV9
CASSPGTGAEKLFF	TGTGCCAGCAGCCCCGGGACAGGGGCTGAAAAACTGTTTTTT	few	14	TRBJ1-4	TRBD1	TRBV7-9
CASSLPGTYNEQFF	TGTGCCAGCAGCTTACCAGGGACCTACAATGAGCAGTTCTTC	.	14	TRBJ2-1	.	TRBV7-2
CASSAAGTVSSGYTF	TGTGCCAGCAGCGCAGCCGGGACAGTCTCATCTGGCTACACCTTC	once	15	TRBJ1-2	TRBD1	TRBV11-2
CATRLEEAEQYF	TGTGCCACCCGACTAGAGGAAGCCGAGCAGTACTTC	.	12	TRBJ2-7	.	TRBV25-1